The 24 T cell receptor beta chains below all came from one sample that was sequenced in a study of cytomegalovirus exposure and HLA in healthy donors. A multiplex PCR was run with 60 Vbeta primers and 13 Jbeta primers. Only in-frame clones appear in the TCRdb table, and some are missing; sequencing was by immunoSEQ multiplex PCR. Among 90,000 to 150,000 clones, 15% to 19% were seen once, and the ten largest hold 1.9%. Sequences were obtained from PBMCs. All receptors come from a woman aged 18-29 years in good health and CMV-seronegative.

This clone was recorded a few times. The CDR3 loop reads CATSRGRLAGGPNEQFF. CDR3 nucleotide sequence: TGTGCCACCAGCAGAGGCAGACTAGCGGGAGGGCCTAATGAGCAGTTCTTC. This chain joins TRBV15 and TRBJ2-1; 14 bases map to TRBD2. V lost 1 base and J lost 7; bases outside the gene matches: 6. CDR3 length equals 17 residues. Germline CDR1 is LNHNV and CDR2 is YYDKDF (reference sequence).

The chain links TRBV2 to TRBJ1-5; D is perhaps TRBD1 (5 bases). The germline CDR1 and CDR2 sequences are SNHLY and FYNNEI. The CDR3 contains 15 residues. Between the trimmed V and J ends, which lost 6 bases and 0 bases, there was a span of 12 bases. CDR3 in DNA: TGTGCCAGCAGGGGGCGGATTCTTAGCAATCAGCCCCAGCATTTT. Translated, it gives CASRGRILSNQPQHF.

This clone was counted only a few times. The rearrangement uses TRBV7-8 and TRBJ1-4; the match to TRBD1 covers 7 bases. V gave up 4 bases and J gave up 3 bases; unmatched junction bases: 5. The CDR3 extends over 15 amino acids. Germline V gives CDR1 SGHVS, CDR2 FQNEAQ. The CDR3 region has the DNA TGTGCCAGCAGCTCACAGGGGATTGCTAATGAAAAACTGTTTTTT. This gives the protein CASSSQGIANEKLFF.

This chain links TRBV7-8 with TRBJ1-4; D is perhaps TRBD1 (6 bases). CDR1 is SGHVS and CDR2 is FQNEAQ in the germline V gene. The CDR3 runs 16 residues. Between the trimmed V and J ends, which lost 5 bases and 4 bases, there was a span of 17 bases. Here the CDR3 DNA reads TGTGCCAGCAGCCCACACCGGGACAAATTTAATGAAAAACTGTTTTTT. Translating it yields CASSPHRDKFNEKLFF.

V and J are TRBV10-2 and TRBJ2-7, with 12 bases matching TRBD2. In germline, CDR1 is WSHSY, CDR2 SAAADI. The CDR3 spans 15 residues. With V trimmed by 1 base and J by 7 bases, 5 bases remained unmatched. The CDR3 nucleotides read TGCGCCAGCAGTGAGTGGACTAGCGGGATGGAAGAGCAGTACTTC. The encoded protein is CASSEWTSGMEEQYF.

This clone was seen more than once but under ten times. The V gene is TRBV6-1, the J gene TRBJ1-2, with TRBD1 identical over 9 bases. Trimming removed 5 bases from V and 1 base from J; junction bases left unmatched: 5. Germline CDR1 MNHNS, CDR2 SASEGT. This CDR3 contains 15 residues. The CDR3 coding sequence is TGTGCCAGCAGTACCTCGACAGGGGGTAACTATGGCTACACCTTC. Translating gives CASSTSTGGNYGYTF.

This clone was seen more than once but under ten times. In DNA, the CDR3 is TGTGCCAGCAGTTTAATAGGAGGTAGCGACGAGCAGTACTTC. It specifies CASSLIGGSDEQYF. The chain couples TRBV27 to TRBJ2-7; D perhaps matches TRBD2 (5 bases). V lost 2 bases and J 5 bases, leaving 13 bases between the germline ends. CDR3 size: 14 residues. Germline CDR1 reads MNHEY; CDR2 reads SMNVEV (reference sequence).

The rearrangement joins TRBV7-9 to TRBJ1-1; the D is unclear. V was pared by 5 bases and J by 4 bases, with 29 bases between. This CDR3 comprises 19 residues. Germline CDR1 is SEHNR and CDR2 is FQNEAQ (reference sequence). The DNA for the CDR3 is TGTGCCAGCAGCACAACCCGAACGTGGCGGGGAGGGCCTCTCACTGAAGCTTTCTTT. It is translated as CASSTTRTWRGGPLTEAFF.

The J gene is TRBJ2-5, the V gene TRBV27; 8 nucleotides match TRBD1. The length of the CDR3 is 16 residues. Germline V gives CDR1 MNHEY, CDR2 SMNVEV (reference sequence). With V trimmed by 2 bases and J by 5 bases, 10 bases remained unmatched. DNA for the CDR3: TGTGCCAGCAGTTTAGAGCGCAGGGGGCGATGGGAGACCCAGTACTTC. This encodes CASSLERRGRWETQYF.

This clone has just one count. The CDR3 sequence: CATSPRGGVKTQYF. CDR3 DNA sequence: TGTGCCACCAGCCCTAGGGGAGGCGTAAAGACCCAGTACTTC. The rearrangement uses TRBV15 and TRBJ2-5, with D perhaps matching TRBD2 (6 bases). The V end was cut by 5 bases, the J end by 6 bases, with 16 bases between. From germline, CDR1 is LNHNV and CDR2 YYDKDF (reference sequence). The CDR3 sequence is 14 residues long.

The table lists this clone with a few counts. The chain recombines TRBV6-5 with TRBJ2-7; 7 nucleotides line up with TRBD1. The germline CDR1 and CDR2 sequences are MNHEY and SVGAGI. The CDR3 covers 15 residues. The V gene end was trimmed by 0 bases and the J gene end by 3 bases; junction bases not matched to a gene: 5. CDR3 in amino acids: CASSYSPGQNYEQYF. DNA for the CDR3: TGTGCCAGCAGTTACTCCCCGGGACAGAACTACGAGCAGTACTTC.

This clone was recorded a few times. The chain carries TRBV7-9 and TRBJ2-7; a weak D match, TRBD2 (5 bases). CDR1 SEHNR and CDR2 FQNEAQ come from the germline V gene (reference sequence). This CDR3 region has 12 residues. The V gene lost 1 base and the J gene lost 6 bases, with 7 bases spanning the gap. CDR3 amino acids: CASSLDEGEQYF. The CDR3 DNA is TGTGCCAGCAGCTTAGACGAGGGCGAGCAGTACTTC.

V usage is TRBV4-1 and J usage is TRBJ1-6; D perhaps matches TRBD1 (6 bases). Trimming shortened V by 7 bases and J by 8 bases, and 18 bases separated the two germline ends. Germline V CDR1 and CDR2: MGHRA, YSYEKL. This CDR3 region has 15 residues. The CDR3 region has the DNA TGCGCCAGCAACCTTAGGGGGTATGTTGATTCACCCCTCCACTTT. It is translated as CASNLRGYVDSPLHF.

The chain joins TRBV7-2 to TRBJ2-7, with a weak D call TRBD2 (6 bases). Germline V gene sequence: CDR1 SGHTA, CDR2 FQGNSA. Trimming removed 6 bases at V and 2 bases at J, with 11 bases between. The CDR3 is made up of 13 amino acids. CDR3 in amino acids: CASRPAGTYEQYF. CDR3 DNA: TGTGCCAGCAGACCTGCGGGAACCTACGAGCAGTACTTC.

The genes are TRBV16 and TRBJ1-1, with TRBD1 as a possible D gene (5 bases). Germline CDR1 is KGHSY and CDR2 is FQNENV. The CDR3 spans 15 residues. Trimming took 5 bases from V and 1 from J, leaving 14 bases between them. The CDR3 protein is CASSTRDSSNTEAFF. CDR3 coding DNA: TGTGCCAGCAGCACCCGGGACTCGTCGAACACTGAAGCTTTCTTT.

The chain links TRBV7-8 to TRBJ1-1, with 7 bases that match TRBD1. The length of the CDR3 is 16 residues. Germline CDR1 SGHVS, CDR2 FQNEAQ. V lost 5 bases, J lost 0 bases, and 9 bases stayed unmatched. The CDR3 bases are TGTGCCAGCAGCCCTCCCGACAGGGTTATGAACACTGAAGCTTTCTTT. Translating it yields CASSPPDRVMNTEAFF. The complete variable domain, with remaining parts taken from reference TRBV7-8 and TRBJ1-1, reads GAGVSQSPRYKVAKRGQDVALRCDPISGHVSLFWYQQALGQGPEFLTYFQNEAQLDKSGLPSDRFFAERPEGSVSTLKIQRTQQEDSAVYLCASSPPDRVMNTEAFFGQGTRLTVV.

The J gene is TRBJ1-5, the V gene TRBV28; TRBD1 might be the D (6 bases). From germline, CDR1 is MDHEN and CDR2 SYDVKM. V was cut by 5 bases and J by 6 bases, with 14 bases left in between. CDR3 length: 14 amino acids. CDR3 residues: CASSLTGRVQPQHF. The CDR3 DNA reads as TGTGCCAGCAGTCTTACAGGGAGGGTTCAGCCCCAGCATTTT. Full variable domain (outside the CDR3, taken from reference TRBV28 and TRBJ1-5): DVKVTQSSRYLVKRTGEKVFLECVQDMDHENMFWYRQDPGLGLRLIYFSYDVKMKEKGDIPEGYSVSREKKERFSLILESASTNQTSMYLCASSLTGRVQPQHFGDGTRLSIL.

This clone has just a few counts. One end of the junction fails to match germline, which may point to a read error. This sequence joins TRBV2 and TRBJ1-1; 9 bases align to TRBD1. The CDR3 runs 16 residues. Germline assignment: CDR1 SNHLY and CDR2 FYNNEI. In DNA form, the CDR3 reads TGTGCCAGCAGAGAAGGGACAGGGAATTGGAACACTGAAGCTTTCTTT. Translation: CASREGTGNWNTEAFF.

This chain links TRBV5-1 with TRBJ1-1; TRBD1 matches 7 bases. The CDR3 totals 17 residues. Germline V gene lookup returns CDR1 SGHRS and CDR2 YFSETQ. V shed 4 bases, J shed 4 bases, and the junction held 16 bases outside the gene matches. The CDR3 region has the DNA TGCGCCAGCAGCCCCGTGAGAGCGACAGGGTATACCACTGAAGCTTTCTTT. Amino acids: CASSPVRATGYTTEAFF. Supplemented by reference TRBV5-1 and TRBJ1-1, the full variable domain reads KAGVTQTPRYLIKTRGQQVTLSCSPISGHRSVSWYQQTPGQGLQFLFEYFSETQRNKGNFPGRFSGRQFSNSRSEMNVSTLELGDSALYLCASSPVRATGYTTEAFFGQGTRLTVV.

The J gene is TRBJ2-7, the V gene TRBV28; TRBD2 matches at 9 bases. This CDR3 is built from 15 residues. Trimming cost V 4 bases and J 5 bases; bases outside gene matches: 9. The germline V gene has CDR1 MDHEN and CDR2 SYDVKM. CDR3 loop: CASSSWREGKDEQYF. The CDR3 coding sequence is TGTGCCAGCAGTTCTTGGCGGGAGGGTAAGGACGAGCAGTACTTC.

The V call is TRBV19, the J call TRBJ1-1; 7 bases map to TRBD1. J lost 6 bases, V lost 5 bases, and 6 bases had no gene match. Germline CDR1 reads LNHDA; CDR2 reads SQIVND (reference sequence). This CDR3 has 13 amino acids. This CDR3 reads CASSPRGWAEAFF. CDR3 nucleotides: TGTGCCAGTAGTCCCAGGGGGTGGGCTGAAGCTTTCTTT.

This clone was seen more than once but under ten times. The chain recombines TRBV6-6 with TRBJ1-4; 9 nucleotides agree with TRBD1. Germline V gives CDR1 MNHNY, CDR2 SVGAGI (reference sequence). The trim removed 5 bases at V and 7 bases at J, leaving 5 bases unmatched. The CDR3 extends over 14 amino acids. CDR3 protein: CASSTGQGTEKLFF. The CDR3, as DNA: TGTGCCAGCAGTACCGGACAGGGGACTGAAAAACTGTTTTTT.

In nucleotides, the CDR3 is TGTGCCAGCAGTTTCGACGGGAGCTATGGCTACACCTTC. The encoded protein is CASSFDGSYGYTF. This chain joins TRBV28 and TRBJ1-2; D unclear. Trimming took 3 bases from V and 4 from J, leaving 9 bases between them. The CDR3 is 13 amino acids. In germline, CDR1 is MDHEN, CDR2 SYDVKM.

This clone was found a few times. Here the CDR3 reads CASSLRDTNYEQYF. Written as DNA, the CDR3 is TGCGCCAGCAGCCTACGGGACACCAACTACGAGCAGTACTTC. This chain links TRBV4-1 with TRBJ2-7, with D maybe TRBD1 (6 bases). CDR1 is MGHRA, CDR2 YSYEKL, per germline. This CDR3 spans 14 amino acids. V was cut by 4 bases and J by 3 bases, with 13 bases left in between.